This TCR beta chain was obtained from a study of cytomegalovirus exposure and HLA in healthy donors. At the level of the study: Across 350 to 500 genotyped donors, about 86% landed in the Caucasian-associated ancestry cluster.

Findings and caveats of the study: Analysis was carried out at a later point, and it linked a missense DCLRE1C variant to TCR beta V- and J-gene trimming.

V lost 6 bases and J 6 bases, leaving 10 bases between the germline ends. The CDR3 is 12 amino acids. CDR1 is MNHEY, CDR2 SVGAGI, per germline. As for this clone: As yet, its antigen is unknown.

It was with 60 Vbeta and 13 Jbeta primers that the PCR ran. The assay was immunoSEQ multiplex PCR, and TCRdb's table has in-frame clones only and misses some. This sample carries about 300,000 clones, just over 85% of them seen once, and the ten largest clones take approximately 4.3%. The genes are TRBV6-5 and TRBJ2-3, with a possible D match to TRBD1 (5 bases). Sequences were obtained from PBMCs. The sequence came from a man aged 35 to 55 in good health and CMV-seropositive. The CDR3 bases are TGTGCCAGCAGGCCCGCAGGGGATACGCAGTATTTT. Its protein is CASRPAGDTQYF.